Each of the 24 T cell receptor beta chains below was sequenced from the same sample in a study of vaccination and CD4 T cells after COVID-19. CD4+ T cells that had been cultured provided DNA sequenced with the Oncomine TCR Beta short-read assay. TCRdb fed the PCR reads into MiXCR, producing one record per CDR3 protein. The repertoire holds tens of thousands of distinct CDR3 sequences, about 68% seen once, with roughly 3.5% in the top ten. The antigens these receptors bind are not known. Described treatment: roughly ten-day PBMC culture with coronavirus spike peptide pools or control peptides (ViraFEST assay). Specimen: CD4+ T cells from blood, cultured in vitro. These receptors originate from a human donor who had recovered from COVID-19.

This sequence joins TRBV2 and TRBJ2-2; TRBD1 agrees at 9 bases. The CDR3 contains 15 residues. CDR1 and CDR2 from the germline V gene are SNHLY and FYNNEI. J gave up 1 base and V 6 bases, and 3 bases lay outside the gene matches. Here the CDR3 DNA reads TGTGCCAGCAGCAGACAGGGGGAGAACACCGGGGAGCTGTTTTTT. This translates into CASSRQGENTGELFF.

A few counts support this clonotype. The chain is built from TRBV7-2 and TRBJ1-5, with D unresolved. Germline V gene data show CDR1 as SGHTA and CDR2 as FQGNSA. The CDR3 has 14 residues. V shed 4 bases and J shed 0 bases, with 7 bases lying between them. The DNA of the CDR3 is TGTGCCAGCAGCTCCGAATATAGCAATCAGCCCCAGCATTTT. Translation: CASSSEYSNQPQHF.

The chain uses TRBV30 and TRBJ2-7, with D tentatively TRBD2 (5 bases). This CDR3 has 13 amino acids. Trimming pared 5 bases from V and 6 bases from J, leaving 17 bases between. In germline, CDR1 is GTSNPN, CDR2 SVGIG (reference sequence). The CDR3 is CAWGREAPSEQYF. DNA of the CDR3: TGTGCCTGGGGACGGGAAGCACCCTCCGAGCAGTACTTC.

The chain carries TRBV12-3 or TRBV12-4 and TRBJ1-1, with D uncertain. The CDR3 length is 18 residues. The V gene lost 6 bases and the J gene lost 4 bases, with 27 bases spanning the gap. The CDR3 nucleotides read TGTGCCAGCAGGCGGGATAGAGACCTAACCTCAGATGGCACTGAAGCTTTCTTT. Translating gives CASRRDRDLTSDGTEAFF.

The chain is built from TRBV29-1 and TRBJ1-2, with no clear D. Germline V gene lookup returns CDR1 SQVTM and CDR2 ANQGSEA. Trimming cost V 0 bases and J 1 base, with 6 bases left between them. This CDR3 spans 13 amino acids. This CDR3 reads CSVEDADNYGYTF. In DNA, the CDR3 is TGCAGCGTTGAAGATGCAGATAACTATGGCTACACCTTC.

This clonotype was seen just once. This chain connects TRBV20-1 to TRBJ1-2; 7 bases are shared with TRBD1. The CDR3 spans 12 residues. V shed 6 bases and J 7 bases; nucleotides not matched to a gene: 8. Germline V gene lookup returns CDR1 DFQATT and CDR2 SNEGSKA (reference sequence). In DNA form, the CDR3 reads TGCAGTGCCTACACAGGGGCGAGTGGCTACACCTTC. Translated: CSAYTGASGYTF.

The rearrangement links TRBV27 to TRBJ2-5; D possibly corresponds to TRBD2 (6 bases). Germline CDR1 reads MNHEY; CDR2 reads SMNVEV (reference sequence). The V and J ends lost 2 bases and 5 bases respectively, with 15 bases between them. The CDR3 contains 15 residues. CDR3: CASSLSGGEKETQYF. The DNA for the CDR3 is TGTGCCAGCAGTTTAAGTGGAGGGGAGAAGGAGACCCAGTACTTC.

V gene TRBV7-2 combines with J gene TRBJ1-3, with D hard to call. There are 15 residues in the CDR3. CDR1 and CDR2 (germline): SGHTA, FQGNSA. Trimming removed 5 bases at V and 4 bases at J, with 15 bases between. The CDR3 spells CASSPRRRAGNTIYF. DNA for the CDR3: TGTGCCAGCAGCCCCCGCCGCCGGGCCGGAAACACCATATATTTT.

The chain is built from TRBV5-4 and TRBJ2-2, with D perhaps TRBD1 or TRBD2 (5 bases each). Trimming cost V 0 bases and J 0 bases, with 9 bases left between them. Germline V gene sequence: CDR1 SGHNT, CDR2 YYREEE (reference sequence). The CDR3 loop spans 16 amino acids. The CDR3 DNA reads as TGTGCCAGCAGCTTGGTGGGGACCACGAACACCGGGGAGCTGTTTTTT. Encoded protein: CASSLVGTTNTGELFF.

The chain joins TRBV19 to TRBJ1-2, with D perhaps TRBD1 (5 bases). CDR3 size: 14 residues. V was cut by 8 bases and J by 2 bases, with 15 bases left in between. Germline V lookup: CDR1 LNHDA, CDR2 SQIVND (reference sequence). CDR3 residues: CASGTGTLNYGYTF. The CDR3 nucleotides are TGTGCCAGTGGGACCGGGACGCTGAACTATGGCTACACCTTC.

The table lists this clonotype with a few counts. The rearrangement joins TRBV15 to TRBJ1-2; possible D gene TRBD1, 5 bases. Per the germline V gene, CDR1 is LNHNV and CDR2 is YYDKDF (reference sequence). V lost 1 base and J lost 7, with 16 bases in between. CDR3 length: 15 amino acids. This CDR3 reads CATSRVFGTATGYTF. Written as DNA, the CDR3 is TGTGCCACCAGCAGAGTCTTCGGGACTGCGACTGGCTACACCTTC. The entire variable domain, with the rest obtained from reference TRBV15 and TRBJ1-2, is as follows: DAMVIQNPRYQVTQFGKPVTLSCSQTLNHNVMYWYQQKSSQAPKLLFHYYDKDFNNEADTPDNFQSRRPNTSFCFLDIRSPGLGDTAMYLCATSRVFGTATGYTFGSGTRLTVV.

This clonotype was seen once. The V call is TRBV6-1, the J call TRBJ2-3; the match to TRBD2 covers 16 bases. Trimming removed 5 bases from V and 5 bases from J; junction bases left unmatched: 7. Per germline, CDR1 MNHNS and CDR2 SASEGT. The CDR3 has 17 residues. In nucleotides, the CDR3 is TGTGCCAGCAGTCCGGGACTAGCGGGGGGGCAAGTAGATACGCAGTATTTT. It encodes CASSPGLAGGQVDTQYF.

J is TRBJ1-5 and V is TRBV12-3 or TRBV12-4; weak D call: TRBD1 (5 bases). The length of the CDR3 is 15 residues. V lost 2 bases and J 6 bases, leaving 14 bases between the germline ends. In DNA, the CDR3 is TGTGCCAGCAGTTTAAGGCAGGGCCCGGGTCAGCCCCAGCATTTT. Translated, it gives CASSLRQGPGQPQHF.

This clonotype was observed a few times. The genes are TRBV6-2 or TRBV6-3 and TRBJ1-5, with no clear D. This CDR3 region has 14 residues. CDR1 is MNHEY and CDR2 is SVGEGT in the germline V gene. V was shortened by 0 bases and J by 4 bases, with 7 bases between the two germline ends. CDR3: CASSYSLKNQPQHF. CDR3 coding DNA: TGTGCCAGCAGTTACTCCCTGAAGAATCAGCCCCAGCATTTT.

CDR3 in amino acids: CASKGLVGYGYTF. CDR3 bases: TGTGCCAGCAAGGGTTTAGTTGGCTATGGCTACACCTTC. The chain has TRBV2 and TRBJ1-2; no definite D call. V dropped 7 bases and J dropped 4 bases, with 13 bases sitting between them. CDR1 is SNHLY and CDR2 is FYNNEI in the germline V gene. This CDR3 is 13 amino acids long.

This chain connects TRBV5-1 to TRBJ1-4, with 7 bases identical to TRBD1. V shed 5 bases and J 8 bases; nucleotides not matched to a gene: 9. Germline loops: CDR1 SGHRS, CDR2 YFSETQ. This CDR3 spans 14 amino acids. The DNA for the CDR3 is TGCGCCAGCAGTCCACAGGGGAGGTACGAAAAACTGTTTTTT. Protein: CASSPQGRYEKLFF.

J is TRBJ1-6 and V is TRBV2; D is unresolved. The CDR3 covers 14 residues. Trimming removed 10 bases from V and 4 bases from J, with 14 bases in between. The germline V gene encodes CDR1 SNHLY and CDR2 FYNNEI. CDR3 nucleotide sequence: TGTGCCACCTCGAGAGACAATTATAATTCACCCCTCCACTTT. It yields the protein CATSRDNYNSPLHF.

The V call is TRBV20-1, the J call TRBJ2-7; D not certain. Trimming removed 3 bases at V and 4 bases at J, with 10 bases between. Germline lookup yields CDR1 DFQATT and CDR2 SNEGSKA (reference sequence). This CDR3 is built from 12 residues. The CDR3 protein is CSASDISYEQYF. The CDR3 DNA sequence: TGCAGTGCTAGCGACATTTCGTACGAGCAGTACTTC.

The chain links TRBV7-7 to TRBJ2-2, with D perhaps matching TRBD2 (6 bases). This CDR3 region has 12 residues. Germline V CDR1 and CDR2: SSHAT, FNYEAQ (reference sequence). CDR3 in amino acids: CASGANTGELFF. CDR3 DNA: TGTGCTAGCGGAGCGAACACCGGGGAGCTGTTTTTT.

The V call is TRBV6-4, the J call TRBJ1-5; D gene unclear. V gave up 6 bases and J gave up 2 bases, with 11 bases separating them. Germline assignment: CDR1 MRHNA and CDR2 SNTAGT. This CDR3 comprises 14 residues. The CDR3 loop is CASSPAGGNQPQHF. In DNA form, the CDR3 reads TGTGCCAGCAGCCCCGCGGGAGGCAATCAGCCCCAGCATTTT.

This clonotype was counted a few times. The chain is built from TRBV6-1 and TRBJ1-2, with TRBD1 identical over 8 bases. This CDR3 has 14 amino acids. J was trimmed by 4 bases and V by 8 bases; bases with no gene match: 9. Germline values: CDR1 MNHNS, CDR2 SASEGT. This chain's CDR3 is CASQPETGVYGYTF. The CDR3, as DNA: TGTGCCAGCCAACCGGAGACAGGGGTCTATGGCTACACCTTC.

The chain has TRBV7-3 and TRBJ1-1; 9 bases are shared with TRBD1. Trimming took 2 bases from V and 3 from J; bases not matched to a gene: 4. This CDR3 comprises 15 residues. Germline loops: CDR1 SGHTA, CDR2 FQGTGA. In nucleotides, the CDR3 is TGTGCCAGCAGCTTAGGGACAGGGATGGACACTGAAGCTTTCTTT. It encodes CASSLGTGMDTEAFF.

The rearrangement joins TRBV27 to TRBJ2-7; TRBD2 aligns across 8 bases. After removal of 4 bases from V and 1 base from J, the junction contained 9 bases not matched to a gene. Germline assignment: CDR1 MNHEY and CDR2 SMNVEV (reference sequence). CDR3 length: 16 amino acids. In DNA, the CDR3 is TGTGCCAGCAGTTCCCCCTCAAGCGGGAGTTCCTACGAGCAGTACTTC. The encoded protein is CASSSPSSGSSYEQYF.

The rearrangement links TRBV19 to TRBJ1-1; D not certain. The germline V gene encodes CDR1 LNHDA and CDR2 SQIVND (reference sequence). V was pared by 3 bases and J by 11 bases, with 10 bases between. The CDR3 is made up of 11 amino acids. CDR3 nucleotide sequence: TGTGCCAGTAGTATGCGGAGTTATGCTTTCTTT. Translated: CASSMRSYAFF.